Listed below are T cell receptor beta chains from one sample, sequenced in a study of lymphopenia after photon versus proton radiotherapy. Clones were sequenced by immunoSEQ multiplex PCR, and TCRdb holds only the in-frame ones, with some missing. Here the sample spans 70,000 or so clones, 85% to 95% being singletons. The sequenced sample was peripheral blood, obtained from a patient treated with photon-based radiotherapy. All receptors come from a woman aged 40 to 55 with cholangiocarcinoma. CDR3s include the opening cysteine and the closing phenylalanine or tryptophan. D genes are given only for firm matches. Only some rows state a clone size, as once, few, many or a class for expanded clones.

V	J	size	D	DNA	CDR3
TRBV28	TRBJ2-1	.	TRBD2	TGTGCCAGCAGCCCCCCAGCGGGAGGGCGGGGGGAGCAGTTCTTC	CASSPPAGGRGEQFF
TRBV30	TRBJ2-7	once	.	TGTGCCTGGAGTTCCACCCCTCTGCCCCGCTACCCCTACGAGCAGTACTTC	CAWSSTPLPRYPYEQYF
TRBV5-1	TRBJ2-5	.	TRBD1	TGCGCCAGCAGCGGGACAGGGGGCCGCGAGACCCAGTACTTC	CASSGTGGRETQYF
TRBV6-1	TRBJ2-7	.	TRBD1	TGTGCCAGCAGTGCTGGTCCCGGGACAGGGCTGGTCCACGAGCAGTACTTC	CASSAGPGTGLVHEQYF
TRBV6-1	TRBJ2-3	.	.	TGTGCCAGCAGTGAAACAGCGTCTTTCACAGATACGCAGTATTTT	CASSETASFTDTQYF
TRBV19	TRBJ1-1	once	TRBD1	TGTGCCAGCCGACCTTCGACAGGGATGAACACTGAAGCTTTCTTT	CASRPSTGMNTEAFF
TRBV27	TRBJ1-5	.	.	TGTGCCAGCTCCGAGGGGATGAGCAATCAGCCCCAGCATTTT	CASSEGMSNQPQHF
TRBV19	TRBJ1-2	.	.	TGTGCCAGGAAATATGGCTACACCTTC	CARKYGYTF
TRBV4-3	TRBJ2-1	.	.	TGCGCCAGCAGCCAAGAGGGGCTAGGCTCCTACAATGAGCAGTTCTTC	CASSQEGLGSYNEQFF
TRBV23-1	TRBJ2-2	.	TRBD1	TGCGCCAGCAGTCCCCGACAGGGGGCGCCCGGGGAGCTGTTTTTT	CASSPRQGAPGELFF
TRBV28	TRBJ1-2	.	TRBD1	TGTGCCAGCAGAGGCTTTGGACAGGGCGACTATGGCTACACCTTC	CASRGFGQGDYGYTF
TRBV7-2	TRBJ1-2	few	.	TGTGCCAGCAGCTTAGAGAGCTATGGCTACACCTTC	CASSLESYGYTF
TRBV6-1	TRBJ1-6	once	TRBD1	TGTGCCAGCAGTGAAGTTGTGACAGGGGGCTTACTCGGTTCACCCCTCCACTTT	CASSEVVTGGLLGSPLHF
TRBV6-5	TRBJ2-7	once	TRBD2	TGTGCCAGCAGACGGACTAGCGGGAGCTTATACGAGCAGTACTTC	CASRRTSGSLYEQYF
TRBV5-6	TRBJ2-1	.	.	TGTGCCAGCAGCTTGGATGGGTTAACGTCCTACAATGAGCAGTTCTTC	CASSLDGLTSYNEQFF
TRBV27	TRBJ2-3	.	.	TGTGCCAGCACCCGCTTGACGAGCACCGATACGCAGTATTTT	CASTRLTSTDTQYF